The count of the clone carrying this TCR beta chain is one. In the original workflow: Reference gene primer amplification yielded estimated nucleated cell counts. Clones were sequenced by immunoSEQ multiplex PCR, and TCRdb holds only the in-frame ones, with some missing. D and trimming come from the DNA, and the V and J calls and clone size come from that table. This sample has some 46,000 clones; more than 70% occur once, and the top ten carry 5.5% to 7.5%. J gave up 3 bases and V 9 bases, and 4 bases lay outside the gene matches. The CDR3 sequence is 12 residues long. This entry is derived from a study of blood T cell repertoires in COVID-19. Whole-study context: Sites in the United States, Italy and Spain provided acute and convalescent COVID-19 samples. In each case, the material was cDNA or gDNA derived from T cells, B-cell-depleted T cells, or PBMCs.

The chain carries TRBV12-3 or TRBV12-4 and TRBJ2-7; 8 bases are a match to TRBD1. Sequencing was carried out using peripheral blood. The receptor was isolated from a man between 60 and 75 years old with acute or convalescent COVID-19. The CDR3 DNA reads TGTGCCAGTGCCACAGGGGGCTACGAGCAGTACTTC. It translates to CASATGGYEQYF.